This T cell receptor beta chain was identified during a study of blood T cell repertoires in COVID-19. For the study at large: In each case, the material was cDNA or gDNA derived from T cells, B-cell-depleted T cells, or PBMCs.

Study processing details: The assay estimated nucleated cells by amplifying reference gene primers. Some clones are missing from TCRdb's copy, which holds only in-frame ones; the method was immunoSEQ multiplex PCR. Clone size and the V and J calls come from that table; the DNA yielded D and trimming. The sample has fewer than 80,000 clones; about 80% are singletons. A Seattle source enrolled patients during active infection and followed them longitudinally. V shed 10 bases and J shed 1 base, with 8 bases lying between them. There are 13 residues in the CDR3. Germline loops: CDR1 MNHEY, CDR2 SVGAGI. The TCR sequence derives from a man aged 50-59 years with COVID-19, enrolled during active disease. This chain connects TRBV6-5 to TRBJ2-6, with D maybe TRBD1 (6 bases). The specimen was peripheral blood. The CDR3 sequence is CATQGSGANVLTF. The CDR3 bases are TGTGCCACACAGGGTTCTGGGGCCAACGTCCTGACTTTC.